This TCR beta chain was captured in a study of T cell repertoires in cytomegalovirus infection. Study as a whole: CMV infection and matching HLA type were both indicated by public TCR beta signatures.

In this sample, this clonotype turned up a few times. What it binds is not known. TCRdb analysed the reads with MiXCR anew, one entry per CDR3 protein. The sample yields around 440,000 distinct CDR3 sequences, approximately 10% seen once. Whole-study results and caveats: Cumulative public TCR beta family frequency identified CMV carriers with the relevant HLA. Dominating the ex vivo response were HLA-C-restricted CMV-specific TCR beta clonotypes.

CDR3 length: 13 amino acids. V was cut by 3 bases and J by 6 bases, with 9 bases left in between. Germline-derived CDR1 and CDR2 are MNHEY and SVGEGT. The specimen sequenced was PBMCs. This sequence joins TRBV6-2 or TRBV6-3 and TRBJ1-5, with unresolved D. This clonotype was sampled from a human donor in good health (CMV status not recorded). Some clones in this sample may be carry-over from other donors' samples. CDR3 residues: CASSYTAPQPQHF. DNA for the CDR3: TGTGCCAGCAGTTATACCGCCCCTCAGCCCCAGCATTTT.